The source of this T cell receptor beta chain is a study of post-analysis software for immune sequencing data. Whole-study results and caveats: Samples prepared in the same batch strongly co-clustered by F measure. When patients were compared with controls, about five TRBV segments were more frequent, TRBV5-6, TRBV5-1 and TRBV20-1 among them.

The CDR3 is made up of 16 amino acids. After removal of 3 bases from V and 3 bases from J, the junction contained 9 bases not matched to a gene. Per the germline V gene, CDR1 is MNHEY and CDR2 is SMNVEV (reference sequence). This clonotype was seen only a few times. Its antigen is undetermined. Prepared libraries of TCR beta cDNA carried unique molecular identifiers. TCRdb analysed the PCR reads with MiXCR anew, one entry per CDR3 protein. The data contain about 430,000 distinct CDR3 sequences, approximately 37% of them singletons. Sequences were obtained from blood. The clonotype comes from a girl aged 2 to 9 with multiple sclerosis. The V call is TRBV27, the J call TRBJ2-3; TRBD1 matches at 7 bases. Here the CDR3 reads CASSFSTGVGTDTQYF. The CDR3 DNA follows: TGTGCCAGCAGTTTCTCCACAGGGGTCGGGACAGATACGCAGTATTTT.